The clone carrying this T cell receptor (beta chain) was recorded many times. This entry is derived from a study of T-cell reconstitution after alpha-beta-depleted transplantation in children. The authors prepared the TCRbeta library with unique molecular identifiers. TCRdb re-analysed the PCR reads in MiXCR, keeping a single row per CDR3 protein. The sample has hundreds of thousands of distinct CDR3 sequences; roughly 8.2% are singletons. V lost 1 base, J lost 2 bases, and 18 bases lay in between. Per germline, CDR1 PRHDT and CDR2 FYEKMQ (reference sequence). The CDR3 extends over 17 amino acids. This TCR was sampled from a male patient younger than 18 who had a stem cell transplant for acute lymphoblastic leukemia, so the T cells may come from the graft donor. The sequencing used PBMCs, mostly from graft donor cells, collected 180 days after TCRalphabeta/CD19-depleted stem cell transplant. This chain connects TRBV13 to TRBJ2-7; maybe TRBD2 (6 bases). The CDR3 sequence: CASSLEGWGGSTYEQYF. The CDR3 bases are TGTGCCAGCAGCTTAGAGGGGTGGGGAGGATCTACCTACGAGCAGTACTTC.